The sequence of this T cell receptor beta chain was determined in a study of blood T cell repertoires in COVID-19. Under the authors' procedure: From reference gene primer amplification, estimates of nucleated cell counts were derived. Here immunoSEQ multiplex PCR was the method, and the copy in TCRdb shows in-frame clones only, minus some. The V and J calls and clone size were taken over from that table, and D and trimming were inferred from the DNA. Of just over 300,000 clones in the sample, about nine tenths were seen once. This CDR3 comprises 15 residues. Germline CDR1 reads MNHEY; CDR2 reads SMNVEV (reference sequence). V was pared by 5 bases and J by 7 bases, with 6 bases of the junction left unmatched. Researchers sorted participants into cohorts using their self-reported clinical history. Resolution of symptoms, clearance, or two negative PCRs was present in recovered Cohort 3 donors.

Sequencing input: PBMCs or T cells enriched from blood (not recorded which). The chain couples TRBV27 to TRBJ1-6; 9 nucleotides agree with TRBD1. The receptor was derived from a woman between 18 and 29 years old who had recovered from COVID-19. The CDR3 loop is CASSRGQGQNSPLHF. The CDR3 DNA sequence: TGTGCCAGCAGTCGGGGACAGGGCCAAAATTCACCCCTCCACTTT.